This T cell receptor beta chain came from a study of cytomegalovirus exposure and HLA in healthy donors. Both 60 Vbeta primers and 13 Jbeta primers went into the PCR. Using immunoSEQ multiplex PCR, the repertoire was profiled, and TCRdb retains in-frame clones only, with some absent. Here the sample spans just under 250,000 clones, more than 75% being singletons. This clone was observed a handful of times. The antigen remains undetermined. Germline V lookup: CDR1 SGHNT, CDR2 YYREEE (reference sequence). With V trimmed by 1 base and J by 8 bases, 7 bases remained unmatched. CDR3 length: 16 residues. Study outcomes and limitations: For cytomegalovirus status, the classifier reportedly gave diagnoses with high specificity and sensitivity.

This receptor was taken from a woman in her 40s in good health and CMV-seropositive. Sequencing used PBMCs. The V call is TRBV5-4, the J call TRBJ1-4; 11 positions match TRBD1. The CDR3 DNA reads TGTGCCAGCAGCTTGTCCTCGGACAGGGGGCGGGAAAAACTGTTTTTT. This gives the protein CASSLSSDRGREKLFF.